This TCR beta chain was identified during a study of cytomegalovirus exposure and HLA in healthy donors. Study-wide results and caveats: Some public TCRs appeared in many individuals, while most sequences were rare.

With regard to this clone: What it recognizes is unknown.

Method: immunoSEQ multiplex PCR; TCRdb's copy keeps in-frame clones and lacks some. Among around 250,000 clones listed, 90% were seen once. V trimming: 5 bases; J trimming: 4 bases; junction bases outside the gene matches: 13. CDR1 SGHTA and CDR2 FQGNSA come from the germline V gene. This CDR3 has 16 residues. The chain links TRBV7-2 to TRBJ2-5; 7 nucleotides agree with TRBD2. This receptor was obtained from a young woman in good health and CMV-seronegative. The sequencing input was PBMCs. As DNA, the CDR3 is TGTGCCAGCAGCGCCCGCCTCGGGGGGTGGGGAGAGACCCAGTACTTC. It yields the protein CASSARLGGWGETQYF.